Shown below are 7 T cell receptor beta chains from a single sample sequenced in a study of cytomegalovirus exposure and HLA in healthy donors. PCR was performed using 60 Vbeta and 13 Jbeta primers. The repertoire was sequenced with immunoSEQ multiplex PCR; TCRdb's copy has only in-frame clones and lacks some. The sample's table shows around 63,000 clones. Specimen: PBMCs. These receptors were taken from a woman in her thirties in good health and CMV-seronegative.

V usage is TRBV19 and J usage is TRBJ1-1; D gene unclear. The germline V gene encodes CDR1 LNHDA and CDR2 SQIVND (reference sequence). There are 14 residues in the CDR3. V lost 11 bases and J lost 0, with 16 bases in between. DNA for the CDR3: TGTGCCCCTTCAGAGGAGCAGCTGAACACTGAAGCTTTCTTT. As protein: CAPSEEQLNTEAFF.

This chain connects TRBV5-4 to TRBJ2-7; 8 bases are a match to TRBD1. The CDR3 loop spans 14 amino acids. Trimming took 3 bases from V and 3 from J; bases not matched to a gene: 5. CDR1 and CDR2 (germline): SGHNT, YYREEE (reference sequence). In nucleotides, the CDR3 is TGTGCCAGCAGCTCCGGGACAGGACACTACGAGCAGTACTTC. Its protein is CASSSGTGHYEQYF.

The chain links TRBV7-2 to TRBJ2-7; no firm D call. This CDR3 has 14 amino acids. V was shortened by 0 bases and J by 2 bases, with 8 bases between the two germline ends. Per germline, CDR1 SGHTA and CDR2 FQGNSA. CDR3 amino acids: CASSLAGQAYEQYF. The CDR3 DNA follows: TGTGCCAGCAGCTTAGCGGGCCAGGCCTACGAGCAGTACTTC.

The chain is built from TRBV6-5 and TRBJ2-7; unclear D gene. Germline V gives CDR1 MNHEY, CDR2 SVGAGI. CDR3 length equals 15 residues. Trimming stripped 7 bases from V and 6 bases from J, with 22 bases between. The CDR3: CASTLRRSSSLEQYF. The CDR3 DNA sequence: TGTGCCAGCACCCTCCGGCGTAGTAGCTCTCTCGAGCAGTACTTC.

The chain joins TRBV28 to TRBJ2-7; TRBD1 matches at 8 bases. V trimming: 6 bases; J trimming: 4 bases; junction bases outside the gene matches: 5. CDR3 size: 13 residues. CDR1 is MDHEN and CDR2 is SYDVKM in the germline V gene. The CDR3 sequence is CASRQGARYEQYF. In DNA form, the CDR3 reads TGTGCCAGCAGGCAGGGGGCTAGGTACGAGCAGTACTTC.

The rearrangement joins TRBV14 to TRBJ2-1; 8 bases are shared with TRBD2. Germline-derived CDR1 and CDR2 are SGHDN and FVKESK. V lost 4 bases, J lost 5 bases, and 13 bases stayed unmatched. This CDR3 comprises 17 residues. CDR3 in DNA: TGTGCCAGCAGCCGGAGTCTGGGACTAGGTGACCACAATGAGCAGTTCTTC. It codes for CASSRSLGLGDHNEQFF. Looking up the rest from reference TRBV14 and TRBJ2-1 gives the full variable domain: EAGVTQFPSHSVIEKGQTVTLRCDPISGHDNLYWYRRVMGKEIKFLLHFVKESKQDESGMPNNRFLAERTGGTYSTLKVQPAELEDSGVYFCASSRSLGLGDHNEQFFGPGTRLTVL.

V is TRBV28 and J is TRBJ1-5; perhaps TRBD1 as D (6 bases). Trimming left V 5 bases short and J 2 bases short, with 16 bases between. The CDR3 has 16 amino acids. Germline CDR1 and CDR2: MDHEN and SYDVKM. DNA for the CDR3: TGTGCCAGCAGTCAGGAACAGGGTCGAGGCAATCAGCCCCAGCATTTT. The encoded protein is CASSQEQGRGNQPQHF.